This T cell receptor beta chain is drawn from a study of blood T cells in healthy people across ages. Broader study findings: A roughly linear age-dependent decrease characterized TCR beta diversity per million T cells.

V lost 3 bases, J lost 4 bases, and 14 bases lay in between. The CDR3 sequence is 14 residues long. CDR1 is SGHRS and CDR2 is YFSETQ in the germline V gene. Notes on this clonotype: The antigen is undetermined.

Through a sample-barcoded 5' primer and a J-beta primer mix, a second PCR was run for roughly 7 to 11 cycles. MiXCR, run by TCRdb on the 5' RACE reads, gives a single entry per CDR3 protein. The repertoire holds about 1 million distinct CDR3 sequences, with roughly 45% as singletons. This chain links TRBV5-1 with TRBJ2-7; D remains ambiguous. Specimen: blood. The TCR originated in a woman aged 55-75 years in good health. CDR3 loop: CASSSDGPFYEQYF. The CDR3 DNA sequence: TGCGCCAGCAGCTCGGACGGTCCCTTTTACGAGCAGTACTTC.